This is a list of T cell receptor beta chains from one sample in a study of a mutant IDH1 vaccine in newly diagnosed glioma. Some clones are missing from TCRdb's copy, which holds only in-frame ones; the method was immunoSEQ multiplex PCR. This table holds around 94,000 clones, under 90% found once. These receptors have no identified antigens. This specimen was PBMCs, taken from a glioma patient whose treatment included an IDH1 peptide vaccine. The source is a woman between 50 and 59 years old with glioma. Each CDR3 is given with its conserved first and last residue. The D gene is left open where the match is weak. Clone size is stated in some rows and not others, as once, few, many or a class when expanded.

NA	TRBV10-3	TRBJ2-1	TRBD2	CAISEASGHTSNEQFF	TGTGCCATCAGTGAGGCTAGCGGACACACCAGCAATGAGCAGTTCTTC
once	TRBV5-1	TRBJ1-1	NA	CASSLVPGRNTEASF	TGCGCCAGCAGCTTGGTTCCGGGTCGGAACACTGAAGCTTCCTTT
NA	TRBV30	TRBJ1-2	NA	CAWSAPGGYGYTF	TGTGCCTGGAGTGCCCCGGGGGGCTATGGCTACACCTTC
once	TRBV28	TRBJ2-7	TRBD1	CASSSAADRTYEQYF	TGTGCCAGCAGTTCCGCGGCGGACAGGACCTACGAGCAGTACTTC
once	TRBV6-6	TRBJ1-1	TRBD1	CASSYLTGEAFF	TGTGCCAGCAGTTACTTGACAGGGGAGGCTTTCTTT
NA	TRBV6-5	TRBJ1-1	NA	CASSYQGNTEAFF	TGTGCCAGCAGTTACCAGGGGAACACTGAAGCTTTCTTT
NA	TRBV11-2	TRBJ2-2	TRBD2	CASSRGSGRAGGELFF	TGTGCCAGCAGCCGCGGTAGCGGGAGGGCCGGCGGGGAGCTGTTTTTT
NA	TRBV7-2	TRBJ1-2	NA	CASSSYARQISYTF	TGTGCCAGCAGCTCTTATGCGAGACAGATCAGCTACACCTTC
NA	TRBV19	TRBJ2-7	TRBD1	CASSITGTAYEQYF	TGTGCCAGTAGTATAACCGGGACAGCGTACGAGCAGTACTTC
NA	TRBV27	TRBJ2-7	NA	CASSFFPRQGGMHEQYF	TGTGCCAGCAGTTTTTTCCCCCGACAGGGAGGGATGCACGAGCAGTACTTC
NA	TRBV30	TRBJ1-2	NA	CAWFRGGGYTF	TGTGCCTGGTTCCGGGGAGGTGGCTACACCTTC
NA	TRBV10-3	TRBJ2-3	NA	CAISYRGTDTQYF	TGTGCCATCAGTTACAGGGGCACAGATACGCAGTATTTT
NA	TRBV6-6	TRBJ1-3	NA	CASSLGRFGNTIYF	TGTGCCAGCAGTCTAGGGAGGTTCGGAAACACCATATATTTT
NA	TRBV28	TRBJ2-1	TRBD2	CASSPPTSSQSEQFF	TGTGCCAGCAGCCCGCCGACTAGCTCACAAAGTGAGCAGTTCTTC
NA	TRBV9	TRBJ2-7	TRBD2	CASSVGTSGAYEQYF	TGTGCCAGCAGCGTAGGGACTAGCGGGGCCTACGAGCAGTACTTC
NA	TRBV15	TRBJ2-3	NA	CATSWGGVRRQGTDTQYF	TGTGCCACCAGCTGGGGGGGGGTAAGGAGACAGGGAACAGATACGCAGTATTTT
NA	TRBV6-1	TRBJ1-3	NA	CASSEILAIGNTIYF	TGTGCCAGCAGTGAAATTCTGGCCATTGGAAACACCATATATTTT
NA	TRBV27	TRBJ2-2	NA	CASSPLGGRGPAGELFF	TGTGCCAGCAGTCCCCTCGGGGGTAGGGGGCCTGCCGGGGAGCTGTTTTTT
NA	TRBV5-4	TRBJ1-5	NA	CASSLGGANQPQHF	TGTGCCAGCAGCTTGGGGGGAGCCAATCAGCCCCAGCATTTT
NA	TRBV19	TRBJ1-5	NA	CASIFSGGANQPQHF	TGTGCCAGTATTTTTAGTGGGGGTGCCAATCAGCCCCAGCATTTT
NA	TRBV19	TRBJ2-1	NA	CASSIAPMDEQFF	TGTGCCAGTAGTATAGCTCCGATGGATGAGCAGTTCTTC
NA	TRBV6-6	TRBJ1-2	NA	CASSYSGAQGYTF	TGTGCCAGCAGTTACTCGGGGGCGCAGGGCTACACCTTC
NA	TRBV7-6	TRBJ2-7	TRBD2	CASSPWYLAGVGSYEQYF	TGTGCCAGCAGCCCATGGTACCTAGCGGGAGTTGGGTCCTACGAGCAGTACTTC
NA	TRBV10-1	TRBJ2-5	NA	CASKGGQETQYF	TGCGCCAGCAAGGGGGGGCAAGAGACCCAGTACTTC
NA	TRBV7-9	TRBJ1-2	TRBD1	CASSFQDRNYGYTF	TGTGCCAGCAGCTTCCAGGACAGGAACTATGGCTACACCTTC
NA	TRBV11-2	TRBJ2-7	NA	CASSLDHDWREGGSSYEQYF	TGTGCCAGCAGCTTAGATCACGACTGGCGCGAAGGGGGATCATCCTACGAGCAGTACTTC
NA	TRBV9	TRBJ1-3	NA	CASSARMSPSSGNTIYF	TGTGCCAGCAGCGCGAGGATGAGCCCCAGCTCTGGAAACACCATATATTTT
NA	TRBV13	TRBJ2-7	TRBD2	CASSFGSGSSYEQYF	TGTGCCAGCAGCTTTGGTAGCGGGAGCTCCTACGAGCAGTACTTC
NA	TRBV7-2	TRBJ1-3	NA	CASSLSGGFGNTIYF	TGTGCCAGCAGCCTATCCGGGGGGTTTGGAAACACCATATATTTT
NA	TRBV11-3	TRBJ2-7	NA	CASSQGQGLAYEQYF	TGTGCCAGCAGCCAAGGACAAGGTCTAGCCTACGAGCAGTACTTC
NA	TRBV5-5	TRBJ1-4	NA	CASSLVGEKLFF	TGTGCCAGCAGCTTGGTCGGTGAAAAACTGTTTTTT
NA	TRBV23-1	TRBJ2-7	NA	CASSRRVWEQGGSYEQYF	TGCGCCAGCAGTCGCCGGGTATGGGAGCAGGGGGGGTCCTACGAGCAGTACTTC
NA	TRBV5-6	TRBJ2-3	TRBD2	CASSWRSSGMADTQYF	TGTGCCAGCAGCTGGCGGAGTAGCGGGATGGCAGATACGCAGTATTTT
NA	TRBV7-9	TRBJ1-5	TRBD1	CASSETGGQPQHF	TGTGCCAGCAGCGAGACAGGGGGTCAGCCCCAGCATTTT
NA	TRBV6-1	TRBJ2-2	NA	CASSEGRTGELFF	TGTGCCAGCAGTGAAGGGCGGACCGGGGAGCTGTTTTTT
NA	TRBV7-9	TRBJ2-7	TRBD1	CASSGVAGGYEQYF	TGTGCCAGCAGCGGGGTGGCAGGGGGCTACGAGCAGTACTTC
NA	TRBV28	TRBJ1-2	NA	CASSLRNYGYTF	TGTGCCAGCAGTTTACGGAACTATGGCTACACCTTC
NA	TRBV29-1	TRBJ2-1	NA	CSVGAIPLTLSYNEQFF	TGCAGCGTTGGAGCGATACCACTAACGTTATCCTACAATGAGCAGTTCTTC
NA	TRBV25-1	TRBJ2-1	TRBD2	CASSDTAGWDNEQFF	TGTGCCAGCAGTGATACAGCGGGATGGGACAATGAGCAGTTCTTC
NA	TRBV19	TRBJ1-2	NA	CASEASSGYGYTF	TGTGCCAGCGAAGCCTCTTCTGGCTATGGCTACACCTTC
NA	TRBV5-1	TRBJ2-2	NA	CASSLGYQRYTGELFF	TGCGCCAGCAGCTTGGGTTACCAGCGGTACACCGGGGAGCTGTTTTTT
NA	TRBV2	TRBJ2-3	TRBD1	CASGNRGRTDTQYF	TGTGCCAGCGGAAACAGGGGGCGCACAGATACGCAGTATTTT
NA	TRBV19	TRBJ2-7	TRBD2	CASSFVIILAGGPYEQYF	TGTGCCAGTAGCTTTGTAATCATACTAGCGGGAGGGCCCTACGAGCAGTACTTC
NA	TRBV9	TRBJ1-3	TRBD1	CASSLEVPGTGSSGNTIYF	TGTGCCAGCAGCTTGGAAGTTCCCGGGACAGGGAGCTCTGGAAACACCATATATTTT
once	TRBV7-9	TRBJ2-5	TRBD2	CASSLGWLAEETQYF	TGTGCCAGCAGCTTAGGGTGGCTAGCGGAAGAGACCCAGTACTTC
NA	TRBV9	TRBJ2-4	NA	CASSVGVAKNIQYF	TGTGCCAGCAGCGTAGGGGTAGCCAAAAACATTCAGTACTTC
NA	TRBV7-3	TRBJ2-3	NA	CASSSLADPDTQYF	TGTGCCAGCAGCTCCTTAGCGGACCCGGATACGCAGTATTTT
NA	TRBV9	TRBJ1-1	NA	CASSVGGQVGAEAFF	TGTGCCAGCAGCGTAGGAGGCCAGGTTGGGGCTGAAGCTTTCTTT
few	TRBV19	TRBJ1-4	NA	CASSIRGDPALNEKLFF	TGTGCCAGTAGTATAAGGGGGGATCCGGCGCTTAATGAAAAACTGTTTTTT
NA	TRBV7-9	TRBJ2-1	TRBD2	CASSATSGTNEQFF	TGTGCCAGCAGCGCGACTAGCGGTACCAATGAGCAGTTCTTC
once	TRBV6-5	TRBJ2-3	NA	CASSYTPEGGTQYF	TGTGCCAGCAGTTACACCCCGGAGGGGGGTACGCAGTATTTT
NA	TRBV2	TRBJ1-4	NA	CASSFSGRVEKLFF	TGTGCCAGCAGTTTCAGCGGTCGGGTTGAAAAACTGTTTTTT
NA	TRBV4-1	TRBJ1-5	NA	CASSQVRGFNQPQHF	TGCGCCAGCAGCCAAGTGCGGGGTTTCAATCAGCCCCAGCATTTT
NA	TRBV29-1	TRBJ2-7	NA	CSVAPEGKGYEQYF	TGCAGCGTTGCCCCTGAGGGGAAGGGCTACGAGCAGTACTTC
NA	TRBV28	TRBJ2-5	TRBD1	CASSPPPGQGGRETQYF	TGTGCCAGCAGTCCTCCTCCGGGACAGGGGGGTCGGGAGACCCAGTACTTC
NA	TRBV27	TRBJ1-6	NA	CASSIGLNNSPLHF	TGTGCCAGCAGCATTGGCCTCAATAATTCACCCCTCCACTTT
NA	TRBV2	TRBJ2-2	NA	CASRWAGELFF	TGTGCCAGCAGGTGGGCCGGGGAGCTGTTTTTT